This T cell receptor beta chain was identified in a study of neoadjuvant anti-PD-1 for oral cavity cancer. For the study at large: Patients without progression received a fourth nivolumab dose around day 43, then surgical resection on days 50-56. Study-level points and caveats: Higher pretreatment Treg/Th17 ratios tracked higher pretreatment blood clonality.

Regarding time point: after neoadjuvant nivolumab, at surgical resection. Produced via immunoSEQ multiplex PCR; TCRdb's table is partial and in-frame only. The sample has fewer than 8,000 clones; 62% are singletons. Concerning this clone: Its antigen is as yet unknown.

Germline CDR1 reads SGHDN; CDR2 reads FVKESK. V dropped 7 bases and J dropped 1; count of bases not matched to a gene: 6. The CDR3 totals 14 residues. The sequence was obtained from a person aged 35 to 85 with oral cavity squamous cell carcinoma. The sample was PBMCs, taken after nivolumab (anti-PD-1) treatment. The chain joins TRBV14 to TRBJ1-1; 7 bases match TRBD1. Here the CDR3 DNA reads TGTGCCAGCAAGAAGGACAGGACGAACACTGAAGCTTTCTTT. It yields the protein CASKKDRTNTEAFF.